This TCR beta chain was captured in a study of blood T cell repertoires in COVID-19 (dated by TCRdb to 2019 to 2021). Background for the entire study: Samples covering the acute and convalescent phases of COVID-19 were provided by collaborators in the United States, Italy and Spain. The prospective study material was composed of cDNA or gDNA derived from T cells, B-cell-depleted T cells, or PBMCs. HLA class I and class II types, where available, came from metadata supplied by the sample provider rather than from assay-based typing. The sample metadata nearly always contained a de-identified subject ID, COVID-19 status, age in years and sex. A freely available public database, intended as a resource for researchers studying the immune response to SARS-CoV-2, is where the repertoires were released. The samples were drawn from two sources: the first 160 participants of the ongoing ImmuneRACE study, and 1,254 subjects contributed by 6 global collaborators. The dataset comprised deeply sampled blood TCRbeta repertoires from subjects exposed to, actively infected with, or recovered from COVID-19. Results and caveats for the whole study, not just this receptor: How much clinical and demographic metadata was included differed by source and by participant, and the metadata was provided uncurated.

To note about this clone: Its antigen remains undetermined. The sample holds no much larger clone one base away, and base qualities are not on file.

TCRbeta CDR3 regions were amplified from genomic DNA using the immunoSEQ Assay, a bias-controlled multiplex PCR. For the original study's pipeline: Within the assay, amplification of reference gene primers was used to estimate how many nucleated cells each sample contained. Sequence reads were collapsed and filtered to measure the absolute abundance of every unique TCRbeta CDR3 rearrangement. For each sample, productive Simpson clonality was calculated as the square root of Simpson's diversity index across productive rearrangements. This immuneACCESS table, as held by TCRdb, lists in-frame sequences with V and J called but not all clones. Of the missing ones, under half trace to an unresolved V gene in checked studies; the others have no known cause. V and J calls and clone size follow that table, whereas D and trimming were derived from the DNA. The sample table contains roughly 40,000 clones; only one count was recorded for 90% of them. The ten top clones hold roughly 3.1% of the sample.

The germline V gene sets CDR1 to MNHEY and CDR2 to SVGAGI. V is pruned by 5 bases and J by 3 bases, leaving 4 bases of the junction without a gene match. From its cysteine to its phenylalanine, the CDR3 spans 14 amino acids. Only CDR3 DNA remains: 42 bases, in frame from the first base. Each collaborating institution followed its own protocols to collect whole blood in K2EDTA tubes. For TCRbeta analysis, collaborators shipped samples as frozen whole blood, isolated PBMCs, or DNA extracted from either of those sample types. This chain is built from TRBV6-5 and TRBJ2-7; TRBD1 lines up with 10 middle nucleotides. This clonotype was obtained from a man between 45 and 60 years old with active COVID-19. Sequencing was done on a sample of peripheral blood. The CDR3: CASSTGQGGYEQYF. The DNA sequence is given as TGTGCCAGCAGTACTGGACAGGGGGGCTACGAGCAGTACTTC.